This entry lists 14 T cell receptor beta chains sequenced from one sample in a study of blood T cell repertoires in COVID-19. The repertoire was sequenced with immunoSEQ multiplex PCR; TCRdb's copy has only in-frame clones and lacks some. Of around 220,000 clones in the sample, 84% were seen once. The sample comprised peripheral blood. All receptors come from a woman over 75 with COVID-19, enrolled during active disease.

Only one count was recorded for this clone. The chain combines TRBV7-3 with TRBJ1-2; 8 bases match TRBD1. The CDR3 extends over 13 amino acids. With V trimmed by 6 bases and J by 8 bases, 8 bases remained unmatched. Germline CDR1 SGHTA, CDR2 FQGTGA. The CDR3 region has the DNA TGTGCCAGCAGTGCGGACAGGGACGTCGGCTACACCTTC. Residues: CASSADRDVGYTF.

The chain uses TRBV7-3 and TRBJ2-5; no reliable D call. Germline V gives CDR1 SGHTA, CDR2 FQGTGA. With 6 bases removed from V and 0 bases from J, the gap between germline ends came to 8 bases. The CDR3 has 13 residues. The CDR3 nucleotides read TGTGCCAGCAGTCCTCGGTACCAAGAGACCCAGTACTTC. Amino acid sequence: CASSPRYQETQYF.

This clone was picked up one time. The chain is built from TRBV18 and TRBJ2-5; a possible D gene is TRBD1 (5 bases). The V end was cut by 1 base, the J end by 5 bases, with 20 bases between. This CDR3 is 17 amino acids long. Germline V gene lookup returns CDR1 KGHSH and CDR2 LQKENI. The CDR3 bases are TGTGCCAGCTCACCACTACCGGGCAGAGAAGCAGGGGAGACCCAGTACTTC. Protein product: CASSPLPGREAGETQYF.

A single count supports this clone. This chain joins TRBV3-1 (or the pseudogene TRBV3-2) and TRBJ2-1; perhaps TRBD2 as D (6 bases). The V and J ends lost 4 bases and 6 bases respectively, with 10 bases between them. The germline gives CDR1 LGHDT, CDR2 YNNKEL (reference sequence). The CDR3 totals 13 residues. The CDR3 DNA is TGTGCCAGCAGCCTCCTGCGGGGCAATGAGCAGTTCTTC. Protein product: CASSLLRGNEQFF.

The CDR3 here is CASSEGAVGEAFF. The CDR3, as DNA: TGTGCCAGCAGTGAAGGGGCAGTAGGCGAAGCTTTCTTT. The genes are TRBV6-1 and TRBJ1-1; D uncertain. V lost 1 base to trimming and J lost 8 bases, with 11 bases between them. Germline V gene lookup returns CDR1 MNHNS and CDR2 SASEGT. CDR3 length equals 13 residues.

This chain connects TRBV21-1 to TRBJ1-1. TRBV21-1 is classified as a pseudogene. This CDR3 has 14 residues. CDR3 coding DNA: TGTGCCAGCCCGGATGATGCCCGGGAGCCTGAAGCTTTCTTT. Translating it yields CASPDDAREPEAFF.

This chain links TRBV28 with TRBJ1-1; D may be TRBD1 (6 bases). This CDR3 has 17 residues. V lost 2 bases and J 5 bases, leaving 21 bases between the germline ends. Per germline, CDR1 MDHEN and CDR2 SYDVKM. As DNA, the CDR3 is TGTGCCAGCAGTTTAGGGGGCACCCTAGGGCGGAGGACTGAAGCTTTCTTT. It yields the protein CASSLGGTLGRRTEAFF.

The V call is TRBV20-1, the J call TRBJ2-5, with D uncertain. The germline V and J ends were trimmed by 8 bases and 5 bases, with 12 bases remaining between them. Germline lookup yields CDR1 DFQATT and CDR2 SNEGSKA (reference sequence). The CDR3 covers 11 residues. Written as DNA, the CDR3 is TGCAGTACGGAGATTATGGAGACCCAGTACTTC. As protein: CSTEIMETQYF.

This clone was recorded only once. The J gene is TRBJ2-3, the V gene TRBV5-1; 13 positions agree with TRBD2. This CDR3 has 15 amino acids. CDR1 is SGHRS and CDR2 is YFSETQ in the germline V gene. J lost 8 bases, V lost 4 bases, and 7 bases had no gene match. CDR3 coding DNA: TGCGCCAGCAGCCTCACTAGCGGGGGGGCGGGTACGCAGTATTTT. This encodes CASSLTSGGAGTQYF.

The V call is TRBV5-4, the J call TRBJ1-3; D is possibly TRBD1 (5 bases). V was clipped by 0 bases and J by 1 base, with 5 bases between them. The length of the CDR3 is 14 residues. From germline, CDR1 is SGHNT and CDR2 YYREEE (reference sequence). The CDR3 nucleotides read TGTGCCAGCAGCTTGGCAGGGTCTGGAAACACCATATATTTT. Amino acid sequence: CASSLAGSGNTIYF.

V is TRBV3-1 (or the pseudogene TRBV3-2) and J is TRBJ2-7; no firm D call. V was shortened by 5 bases and J by 2 bases, with 7 bases between the two germline ends. Germline CDR1 is LGHDT and CDR2 is YNNKEL (reference sequence). This CDR3 comprises 12 residues. CDR3 sequence reads: CASSFGTYEQYF. DNA of the CDR3: TGTGCCAGCAGCTTTGGCACCTACGAGCAGTACTTC.

V and J are TRBV29-1 and TRBJ2-3, with D hard to call. The CDR3 loop spans 12 amino acids. V gave up 4 bases and J gave up 4 bases, with 9 bases separating them. Germline CDR1 and CDR2: SQVTM and ANQGSEA. The CDR3 coding sequence is TGCAGCGTTGGTTGGCAATCAGATACGCAGTATTTT. This translates into CSVGWQSDTQYF.

Written as DNA, the CDR3 is TGTGCCAGCAGCCCGGGGGTAGGGCGCGAGCAGTACTTC. This codes for CASSPGVGREQYF. The chain employs TRBV7-8 and TRBJ2-7, with D perhaps matching TRBD2 (6 bases). The ends were cut back, 5 bases at V and 6 bases at J, with 14 bases in the middle. The germline V gene has CDR1 SGHVS and CDR2 FQNEAQ. The CDR3 has 13 residues.

The chain links TRBV3-1 (or the pseudogene TRBV3-2) to TRBJ2-4; no clear D gene. The ends were cut back, 1 base at V and 0 bases at J, with 7 bases in the middle. The CDR3 length is 15 residues. Looked up from germline, CDR1 is LGHDT and CDR2 is YNNKEL (reference sequence). CDR3 DNA: TGTGCCAGCAGCCAAGGCACAGTAGCCAAAAACATTCAGTACTTC. Residues: CASSQGTVAKNIQYF.